This TCR beta chain was sequenced during a study of regulatory T cells in long-lasting Graves disease. This clonotype was seen at least ten times. Documented time point: newly diagnosed GD, antithyroid drugs for less than 3 months. Researchers made the TCR library from RNA that was extracted from PBMCs. Combining iRepertoire HTBI primers with Arm-PCR of CDR3 regions, the authors built TCR beta libraries. Via MiXCR, TCRdb re-called the multiplex PCR reads, giving one row per CDR3 protein. The sample lists 500,000 or so distinct CDR3 sequences; roughly 15% were seen once. The germline V gene has CDR1 LNHNV and CDR2 YYDKDF (reference sequence). The CDR3 is 13 residues long. The germline V and J ends were trimmed by 1 base and 3 bases, with 7 bases remaining between them. The same sample was also used in a study of T cells in Graves' hyperthyroidism and ophthalmopathy.

The origin of this receptor is a man in his forties with Graves disease. This rearrangement joins TRBV15 to TRBJ2-7; D gene uncertain. This specimen was peripheral blood mononuclear cells (PBMCs), taken at new diagnosis, from a patient treated with antithyroid drugs. The CDR3 region has the DNA TGTGCCACCAGCAGAGTGCAAAACTACGAGCAGTACTTC. Translation gives CATSRVQNYEQYF.